The T cell receptor (beta chain) described here comes from a study of OX40 agonist ivuxolimab in advanced cancers. Produced via immunoSEQ multiplex PCR; TCRdb's table is partial and in-frame only. The sample lists about 51,000 clones; around 77% were seen once. There are 16 residues in the CDR3. Trimming took off 6 bases at V and 2 bases at J, with 18 bases between the two ends. Germline CDR1 is ENHRY and CDR2 is SYGVKD. The chain has TRBV10-3 and TRBJ2-3; D tentatively reads TRBD1 or TRBD2 (6 bases each). The clonotype was recovered from an adult with an advanced solid tumor such as melanoma, head and neck, liver or kidney cancer. The sample here was CD4+ or CD8+ T cells sorted from blood, taken in a trial of the OX40 agonist ivuxolimab. CDR3 sequence: CAIRGGQGGNTDTQYF. In DNA, the CDR3 is TGTGCCATCAGGGGGGGCCAAGGCGGGAACACAGATACGCAGTATTTT.